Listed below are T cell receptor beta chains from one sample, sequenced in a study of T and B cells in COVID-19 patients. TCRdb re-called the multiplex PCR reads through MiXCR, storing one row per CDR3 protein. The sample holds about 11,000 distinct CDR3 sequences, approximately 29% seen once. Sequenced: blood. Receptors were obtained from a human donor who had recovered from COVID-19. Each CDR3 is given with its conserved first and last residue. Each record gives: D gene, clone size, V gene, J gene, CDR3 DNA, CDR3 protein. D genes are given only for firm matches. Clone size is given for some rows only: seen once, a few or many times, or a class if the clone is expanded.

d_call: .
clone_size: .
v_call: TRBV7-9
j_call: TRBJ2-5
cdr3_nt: TGTGCCAGCAGCTTAGGGCTAGCAAAAGAGACCCAGTACTTC
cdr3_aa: CASSLGLAKETQYF

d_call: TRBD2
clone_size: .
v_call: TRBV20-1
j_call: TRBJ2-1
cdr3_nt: TGCAGTGCTAGGAGACTAGCGGGGCCCAATGAGCAGTTCTTC
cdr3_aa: CSARRLAGPNEQFF

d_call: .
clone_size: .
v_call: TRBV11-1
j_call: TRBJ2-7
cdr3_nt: TGTGCCAGCGTCCGACTTACATTGCCTGGGGAGCAGTACTTC
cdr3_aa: CASVRLTLPGEQYF

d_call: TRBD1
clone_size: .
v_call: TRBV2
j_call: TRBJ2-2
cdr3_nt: TGTGCCGGGGGACAGGGGTACACCGGGGAGCTGTTTTTT
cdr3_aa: CAGGQGYTGELFF

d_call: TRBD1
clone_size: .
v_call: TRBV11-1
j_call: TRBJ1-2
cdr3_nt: TGTGCCAGCGCACCAGACAGGGGATATGGCTACACCTTC
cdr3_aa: CASAPDRGYGYTF

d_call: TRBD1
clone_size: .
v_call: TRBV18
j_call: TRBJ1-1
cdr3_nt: TGTGCCAGCTCACCGAGATGGGGACAGGCGGGCACTGAAGCTTTCTTT
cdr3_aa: CASSPRWGQAGTEAFF

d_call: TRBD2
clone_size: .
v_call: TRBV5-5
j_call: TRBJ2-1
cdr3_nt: TGCGCCAGCAGCCCGACTAGCGGCTTATACAATGAGCAGTTCTTC
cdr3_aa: CASSPTSGLYNEQFF

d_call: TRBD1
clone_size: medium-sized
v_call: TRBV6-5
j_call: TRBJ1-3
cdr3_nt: TGTGCCAGCAGCCCCGGACAGGGAAGGGGATACTCTGGAAACACCATATATTTT
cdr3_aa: CASSPGQGRGYSGNTIYF

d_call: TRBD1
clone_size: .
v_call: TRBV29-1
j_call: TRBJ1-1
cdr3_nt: TGCAGCGGCCGACAGGGGGATCGTGGTGAAGCTTTCTTT
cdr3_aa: CSGRQGDRGEAFF

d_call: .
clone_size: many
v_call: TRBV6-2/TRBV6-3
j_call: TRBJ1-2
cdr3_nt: TGTGCCAGCAGTTACGGCAACTATGGCTACACCTTC
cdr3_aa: CASSYGNYGYTF

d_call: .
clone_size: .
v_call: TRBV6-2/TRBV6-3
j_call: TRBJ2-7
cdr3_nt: TGTGCCAGCAGTTACTCCCCGGGGCGGACCTACGAGCAGTACTTC
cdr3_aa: CASSYSPGRTYEQYF

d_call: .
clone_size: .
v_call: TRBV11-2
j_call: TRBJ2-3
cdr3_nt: TGTGCCAGCAGCTTAGCATCAGGGGAAGCAGATACGCAGTATTTT
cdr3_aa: CASSLASGEADTQYF

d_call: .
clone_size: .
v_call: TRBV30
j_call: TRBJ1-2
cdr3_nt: TGTGCCTGGAGTGTGCTTAACTATGGCTACACCTTC
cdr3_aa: CAWSVLNYGYTF

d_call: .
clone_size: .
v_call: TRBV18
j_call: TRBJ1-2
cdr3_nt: TGTGCCAGCTCACCAGGCACGTCCTATGGCTACACCTTC
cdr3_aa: CASSPGTSYGYTF

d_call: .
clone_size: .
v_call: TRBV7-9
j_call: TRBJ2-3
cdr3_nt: TGTGCCAGCAGCTTAGACTCGGGGCTTACGCAGTATTTT
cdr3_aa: CASSLDSGLTQYF

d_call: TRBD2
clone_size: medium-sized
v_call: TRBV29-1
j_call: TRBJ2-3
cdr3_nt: TGCAGCGTTCGCCGGGGGGGCACAGATACGCAGTATTTT
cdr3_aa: CSVRRGGTDTQYF

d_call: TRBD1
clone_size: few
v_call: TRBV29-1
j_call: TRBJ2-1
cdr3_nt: TGCAGCGTGGGACAGAGCAATGAGCAGTTCTTC
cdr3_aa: CSVGQSNEQFF

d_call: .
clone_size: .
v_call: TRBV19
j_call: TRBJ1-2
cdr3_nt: TGTGCCAGTATAGAGGTTGGAGCTAACTATGGCTACACCTTC
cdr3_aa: CASIEVGANYGYTF

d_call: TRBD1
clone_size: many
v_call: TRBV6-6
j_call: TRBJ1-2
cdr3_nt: TGTGCCAGCAGCAGGGGGCTTGGCTATGGCTACACCTTC
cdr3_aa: CASSRGLGYGYTF

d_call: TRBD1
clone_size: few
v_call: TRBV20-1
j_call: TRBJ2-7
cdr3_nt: TGCAGTGCTCCTAGTCGACAGGGGGCCTACGAGCAGTACTTC
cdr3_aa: CSAPSRQGAYEQYF

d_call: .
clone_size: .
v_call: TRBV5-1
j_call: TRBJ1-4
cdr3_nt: TGCGCCAGCAGCCCGGGTCGAGGGAATGAAAAACTGTTTTTT
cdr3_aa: CASSPGRGNEKLFF

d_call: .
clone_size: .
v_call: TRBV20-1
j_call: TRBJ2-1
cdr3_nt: TGCAGTGCGCCAGGGATGGCCAATGAGCAGTTCTTC
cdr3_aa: CSAPGMANEQFF

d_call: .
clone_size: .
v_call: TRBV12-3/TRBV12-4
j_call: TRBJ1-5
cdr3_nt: TGTGCCAGCAGTTTGGGTGGGGATCAGCCCCAGCATTTT
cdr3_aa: CASSLGGDQPQHF

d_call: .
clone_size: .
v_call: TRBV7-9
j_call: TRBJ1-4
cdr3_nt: TGTGCCAGCAGCTTGACGGGGGGCTATGAAAAACTGTTTTTT
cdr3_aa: CASSLTGGYEKLFF

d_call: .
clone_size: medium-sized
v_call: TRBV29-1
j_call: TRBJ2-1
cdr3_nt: TGCAGCGCCCTGGAGCGGGCAAGGGGCAATGAGCAGTTCTTC
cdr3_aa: CSALERARGNEQFF

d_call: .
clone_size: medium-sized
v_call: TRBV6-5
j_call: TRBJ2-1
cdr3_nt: TGTGCCAGTTACAACAGGGTCGGGGAGCAGTTCTTC
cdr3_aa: CASYNRVGEQFF

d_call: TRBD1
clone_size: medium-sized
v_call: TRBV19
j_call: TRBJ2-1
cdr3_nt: TGTGCCAGTAGTACCCACAGGGGCGGGTACAATGAGCAGTTCTTC
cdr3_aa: CASSTHRGGYNEQFF

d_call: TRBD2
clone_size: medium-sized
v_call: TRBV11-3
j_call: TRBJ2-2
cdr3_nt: TGTGCCAGCAGCATAATAAGCGGGAGGGGGACCGGGGAGCTGTTTTTT
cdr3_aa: CASSIISGRGTGELFF

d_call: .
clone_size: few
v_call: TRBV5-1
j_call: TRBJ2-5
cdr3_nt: TGCGCCAGCAGCGTTACAGGAACCCAAGAGACCCAGTACTTC
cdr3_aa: CASSVTGTQETQYF

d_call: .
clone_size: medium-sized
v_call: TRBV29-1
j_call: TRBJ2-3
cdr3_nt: TGCAGCGTTAAAGTGCCAGATACGCAGTATTTT
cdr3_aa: CSVKVPDTQYF

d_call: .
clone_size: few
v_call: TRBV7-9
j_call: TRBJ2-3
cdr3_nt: TGTGCCAGCAGCTTACCAAATCTGAGCACAGATACGCAGTATTTT
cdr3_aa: CASSLPNLSTDTQYF

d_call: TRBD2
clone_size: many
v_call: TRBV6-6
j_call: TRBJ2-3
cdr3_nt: TGTGCCAGCAGGAGGACTAGCGGGAGGCAAGATACGCAGTATTTT
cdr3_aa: CASRRTSGRQDTQYF

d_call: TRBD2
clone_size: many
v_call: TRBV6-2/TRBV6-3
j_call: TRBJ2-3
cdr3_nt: TGTGCCAGCAGCCTAGAAGCGGGGAGCAGATCAGATACGCAGTATTTT
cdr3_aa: CASSLEAGSRSDTQYF

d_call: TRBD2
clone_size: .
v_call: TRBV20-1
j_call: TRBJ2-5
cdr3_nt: TGCAGTGCTAGAGAACCCAGGGCTCCCGAGCGGGAGGGTCAAGAGACCCAGTACTTC
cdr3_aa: CSAREPRAPEREGQETQYF

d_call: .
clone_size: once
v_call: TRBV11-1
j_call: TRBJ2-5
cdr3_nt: TGTGCCAGCAGCTCCGACAGGGACTACCAAGAGACCCAGTACTTC
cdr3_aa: CASSSDRDYQETQYF

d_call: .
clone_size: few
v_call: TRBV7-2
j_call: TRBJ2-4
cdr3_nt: TGTGCCAGCAGCTTAGATCCGGGTCTAAACATTCAGTACTTC
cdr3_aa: CASSLDPGLNIQYF

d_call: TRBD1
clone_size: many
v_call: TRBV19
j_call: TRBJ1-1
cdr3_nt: TGTGCCAGTAGTATGACAGGGGGCGCGACTGAAGCTTTCTTT
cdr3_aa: CASSMTGGATEAFF

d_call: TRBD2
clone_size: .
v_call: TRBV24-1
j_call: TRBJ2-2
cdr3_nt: TGTGCCACCAGTGACCGGACTAGCGGGAGCATGACCGGGGAGCTGTTTTTT
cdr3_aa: CATSDRTSGSMTGELFF

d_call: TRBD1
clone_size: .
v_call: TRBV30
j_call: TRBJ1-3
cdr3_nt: TGTGCCTGGGATTTCAGGGGGCGTGGAAACACCATATATTTT
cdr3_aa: CAWDFRGRGNTIYF